This entry lists 8 T cell receptor beta chains sequenced from one sample in a study of blood T cell repertoires in COVID-19. Assay used: immunoSEQ multiplex PCR; TCRdb lists only in-frame clones, some missing. This sample has 300,000 to 450,000 clones, with roughly 87% found just once. Sample: peripheral blood. These receptors all come from a woman aged 60-70 years with COVID-19, enrolled during active disease.

This sequence joins TRBV5-4 and TRBJ1-1; a weak D match, TRBD1 (6 bases). With 7 bases removed from V and 0 bases from J, the gap between germline ends came to 16 bases. The CDR3 runs 15 residues. From germline, CDR1 is SGHNT and CDR2 YYREEE (reference sequence). The CDR3 reads CASGPGGLLNTEAFF. Written as DNA, the CDR3 is TGTGCCAGCGGACCCGGGGGGCTTCTGAACACTGAAGCTTTCTTT.

The rearrangement uses TRBV5-1 and TRBJ1-2, with TRBD1 matching 11 bases. There are 14 residues in the CDR3. The V and J ends lost 4 bases and 7 bases, in that order; junction bases with no gene match: 6. Per germline, CDR1 SGHRS and CDR2 YFSETQ. Here the CDR3 DNA reads TGCGCCAGCAGCGGCCCGGGACAGGGGGTTGGCTACACCTTC. Its protein product is CASSGPGQGVGYTF.

This clone was recorded only once. The V gene is TRBV4-1, the J gene TRBJ1-1, with 9 nucleotides matching TRBD1. Per the germline V gene, CDR1 is MGHRA and CDR2 is YSYEKL. With 3 bases clipped from V and 3 bases from J, the junction kept 20 bases outside the gene matches. CDR3 length: 20 amino acids. The CDR3 here is CASSQRHNTQGAMSYTEAFF. DNA for the CDR3: TGCGCCAGCAGCCAGCGTCACAACACACAGGGGGCAATGTCTTACACTGAAGCTTTCTTT.

The chain links TRBV5-1 to TRBJ2-1, with 8 bases lining up with TRBD2. Trimming removed 9 bases from V and 9 bases from J; junction bases left unmatched: 20. In germline, CDR1 is SGHRS, CDR2 YFSETQ. This CDR3 spans 16 amino acids. CDR3 nucleotide sequence: TGCGCCACTACAGCTTTGGGGACTAGAGGTTCAGGTGAGCAGTTCTTC. The encoded protein is CATTALGTRGSGEQFF.

V usage is TRBV5-1 and J usage is TRBJ1-2; D is undetermined. V was trimmed by 5 bases and J by 3 bases, leaving 11 bases between them. CDR1 is SGHRS and CDR2 is YFSETQ in the germline V gene. The CDR3 loop spans 13 amino acids. The CDR3 bases are TGCGCCAGCAGTGATGACGGGGACTATGGCTACACCTTC. Translating it yields CASSDDGDYGYTF.

The chain carries TRBV28 and TRBJ2-2; TRBD1 agrees at 7 bases. The CDR3 length is 15 residues. Losses at the gene ends were 1 base for V and 7 bases for J; bases not matched to a gene: 6. From germline, CDR1 is MDHEN and CDR2 SYDVKM. DNA for the CDR3: TGTGCCAGCAGTTTATCGACAGGGTTGCACGGGGAGCTGTTTTTT. This translates into CASSLSTGLHGELFF.

This chain connects TRBV28 to TRBJ1-5, with a weak D call TRBD1 (6 bases). The CDR3 length is 13 residues. Germline V gene lookup returns CDR1 MDHEN and CDR2 SYDVKM. Trimming removed 5 bases at V and 8 bases at J, with 13 bases between. As DNA, the CDR3 is TGTGCCAGCAGTCTTCAGGGGCGAGAGCCCCAGCATTTT. Translating it yields CASSLQGREPQHF.

Written as DNA, the CDR3 is TGTGCCAGCAGCTTCGCTAGTGCAGATACGCAGTATTTT. It codes for CASSFASADTQYF. The V and J genes are TRBV5-4 and TRBJ2-3, with D hard to call. This CDR3 is 13 amino acids long. Germline V gives CDR1 SGHNT, CDR2 YYREEE (reference sequence). Deletions cut 2 bases from V and 4 bases from J, with 8 bases between.